The clone carrying this T cell receptor beta chain was recorded once. TCR beta from blood CD8+ and CD4+ T cells was sequenced. Isolation of CD8+ and CD4+ T cells was performed negatively, whereas enrichment of TEMRA cells was done by FACS. Reverse transcription of roughly 0.45 to 1 ug RNA was carried out with random hexamers. Amplification of the TCR beta CDR3 was carried out by immunoSEQ multiplex PCR, which spanned a total of 54 Vbeta and 13 Jbeta segments. In TCRdb, the immunoSEQ multiplex PCR reads were re-called with MiXCR into one record per CDR3 protein. The table includes tens of thousands of distinct CDR3 sequences, just under 95% detected once. The sample comes from a study of CD8 T cells in Susac syndrome. The CDR3 extends over 14 amino acids. The V end lost 7 bases, the J end lost 6 bases, and 15 bases lay between the germline ends. CDR1 is LNHDA, CDR2 SQIVND, per germline (reference sequence).

The chain uses TRBV19 and TRBJ2-2; D possibly corresponds to TRBD1 (6 bases). The material sequenced was CD8+ T cells from PBMCs. This sequence was found in a human donor with multiple sclerosis. The CDR3 protein is CASTDEQGAGELFF. CDR3 in DNA: TGTGCCAGTACCGACGAACAGGGCGCCGGGGAGCTGTTTTTT.